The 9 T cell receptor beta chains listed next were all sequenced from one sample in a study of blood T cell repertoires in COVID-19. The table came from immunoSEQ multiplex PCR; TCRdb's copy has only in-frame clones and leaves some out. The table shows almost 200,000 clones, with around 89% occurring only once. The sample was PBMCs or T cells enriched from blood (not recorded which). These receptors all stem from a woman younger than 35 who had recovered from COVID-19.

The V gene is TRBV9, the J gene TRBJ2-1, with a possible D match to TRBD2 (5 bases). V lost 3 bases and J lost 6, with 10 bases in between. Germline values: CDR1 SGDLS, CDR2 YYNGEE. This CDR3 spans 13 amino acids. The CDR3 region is CASSDGVLNEQFF. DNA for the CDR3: TGTGCCAGCAGCGACGGGGTCCTCAATGAGCAGTTCTTC.

As DNA, the CDR3 is TGTGCCTCGACTAGCGGGACAGGGTCGGCAACTAATGAAAAACTGTTTTTT. This encodes CASTSGTGSATNEKLFF. The V and J genes are TRBV28 and TRBJ1-4; the match to TRBD1 covers 9 bases. The junction had 13 bases not matched to a gene; V was cut back by 11 bases and J by 0 bases. CDR3 size: 17 residues. CDR1 and CDR2 (germline): MDHEN, SYDVKM.

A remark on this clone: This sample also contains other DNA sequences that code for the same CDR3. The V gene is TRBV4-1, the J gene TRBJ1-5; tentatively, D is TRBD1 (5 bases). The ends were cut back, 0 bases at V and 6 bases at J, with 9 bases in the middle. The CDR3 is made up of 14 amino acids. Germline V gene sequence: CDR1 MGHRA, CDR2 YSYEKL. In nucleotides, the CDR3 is TGCGCCAGCAGCCAAGATCGGGGGGGTCAGCCCCAGCATTTT. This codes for CASSQDRGGQPQHF.

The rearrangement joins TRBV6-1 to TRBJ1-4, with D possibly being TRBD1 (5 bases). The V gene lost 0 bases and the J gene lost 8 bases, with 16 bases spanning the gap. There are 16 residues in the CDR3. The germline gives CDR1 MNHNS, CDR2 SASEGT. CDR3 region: CASSEAAGRGGEKLFF. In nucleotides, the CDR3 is TGTGCCAGCAGTGAAGCGGCAGGGCGGGGAGGAGAAAAACTGTTTTTT.

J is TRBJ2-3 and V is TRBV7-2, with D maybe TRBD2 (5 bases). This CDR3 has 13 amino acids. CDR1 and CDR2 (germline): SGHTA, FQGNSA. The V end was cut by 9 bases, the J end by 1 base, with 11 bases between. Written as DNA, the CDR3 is TGTGCCAGTGGAGGCCGGGGCACAGATACGCAGTATTTT. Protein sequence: CASGGRGTDTQYF.

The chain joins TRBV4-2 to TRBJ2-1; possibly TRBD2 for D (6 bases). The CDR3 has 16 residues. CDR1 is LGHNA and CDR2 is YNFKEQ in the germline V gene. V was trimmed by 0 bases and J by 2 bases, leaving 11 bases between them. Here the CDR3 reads CASSQESGGAYNEQFF. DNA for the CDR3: TGTGCCAGCAGCCAAGAGAGTGGCGGGGCCTACAATGAGCAGTTCTTC.

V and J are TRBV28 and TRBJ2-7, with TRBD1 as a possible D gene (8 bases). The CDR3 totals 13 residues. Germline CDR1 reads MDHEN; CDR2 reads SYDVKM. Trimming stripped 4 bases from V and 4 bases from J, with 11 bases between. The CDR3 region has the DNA TGTGCCAGCAGTTCACAGGGGGGGTACGAGCAGTACTTC. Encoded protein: CASSSQGGYEQYF. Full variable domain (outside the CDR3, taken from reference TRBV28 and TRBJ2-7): DVKVTQSSRYLVKRTGEKVFLECVQDMDHENMFWYRQDPGLGLRLIYFSYDVKMKEKGDIPEGYSVSREKKERFSLILESASTNQTSMYLCASSSQGGYEQYFGPGTRLTVT.

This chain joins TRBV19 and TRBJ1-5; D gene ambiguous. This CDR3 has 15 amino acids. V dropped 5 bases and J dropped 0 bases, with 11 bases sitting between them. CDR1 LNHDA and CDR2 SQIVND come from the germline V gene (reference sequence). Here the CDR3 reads CASSATTNSNQPQHF. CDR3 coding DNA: TGTGCCAGTAGTGCCACAACCAATAGCAATCAGCCCCAGCATTTT.

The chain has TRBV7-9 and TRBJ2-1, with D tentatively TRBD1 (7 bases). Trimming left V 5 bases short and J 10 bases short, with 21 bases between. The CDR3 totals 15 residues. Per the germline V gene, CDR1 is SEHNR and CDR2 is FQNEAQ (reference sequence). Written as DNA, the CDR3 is TGTGCCAGCAGCCCAGGGGGGACAGTCCGTTTCGAGCAGTTCTTC. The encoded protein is CASSPGGTVRFEQFF.